This T cell receptor beta chain came from a study of cytomegalovirus exposure and HLA in healthy donors. Study background: Genetic ancestry analysis placed over 65% of the roughly 400 donors that were genotyped in the Caucasian-associated cluster. Points from the study as a whole: Later genetic work tied a missense DCLRE1C variant to beta-chain V and J trimming. One later analysis reportedly identified an Asian-associated ancestry cluster that showed fewer N-insertions than the roughly 670-donor mean. In terms of immune exposure information, only CMV serostatus was available.

The PCR contained 60 Vbeta and 13 Jbeta primers. The protocol was immunoSEQ multiplex PCR, while the TCRdb copy is restricted to in-frame clones and leaves out a portion. Here the sample spans 150,000 or so clones, 65% to 85% being singletons. The CDR3 extends over 13 amino acids. Germline V CDR1 and CDR2: LGHNT, FRNRAP. The V and J ends lost 6 bases and 0 bases, in that order; junction bases with no gene match: 2. In the case of this clone: What it binds is unknown.

The chain recombines TRBV12-5 with TRBJ2-7, with 7 bases fitting TRBD1. Material: PBMCs. This clonotype was obtained from a woman aged 45 to 65 in good health and CMV-seropositive. CDR3 region: CASGRDSSYEQYF. The CDR3 DNA is TGTGCTAGTGGCCGGGACAGCTCCTACGAGCAGTACTTC.